This T cell receptor (beta chain) was profiled in a study of blood T cell repertoires in COVID-19. Here immunoSEQ multiplex PCR was the method, and the copy in TCRdb shows in-frame clones only, minus some. The sample lists about 180,000 clones, around 88% occurring once. Germline-derived CDR1 and CDR2 are KGHSH and LQKENI. The ends lost 1 base at V and 7 bases at J; junction bases unmatched: 6. This CDR3 has 14 residues. J is TRBJ1-1 and V is TRBV18, with 7 bases identical to TRBD1. This clonotype was sampled from a woman aged 30 to 39 with acute or convalescent COVID-19. Sequencing was carried out using peripheral blood. CDR3 coding DNA: TGTGCCAGCTCACCACAGGGGGCAAGGGTTGAAGCTTTCTTT. Encoded protein: CASSPQGARVEAFF.